This T cell receptor (beta chain) comes out of a study of human T cells and chemical hapten exposure. Across the study: Scalp application of diphenylcyclopropenone was performed weekly in patients across the entire approximately 26-week study.

The library put unique molecular identifiers onto individual cDNA molecules. TCRdb reprocessed the RACE reads via MiXCR and lists one record per CDR3 protein. The sample includes about 35,000 distinct CDR3 sequences, around 10% of them seen just once. Sample time point: pre-sensitization, week 0. Treatment in this sample: therapeutic diphenylcyclopropenone sensitization with weekly scalp DPC. Extraction yielded total RNA from whole blood (unfractionated). Germline V CDR1 and CDR2: SNHLY, FYNNEI. The CDR3 loop spans 12 amino acids. V lost 10 bases to trimming and J lost 4 bases, with 14 bases between them. This clonotype has a handful of counts.

The gene calls are TRBV2 and TRBJ2-7, with unresolved D. The TCR comes from a woman aged 40 to 50 with alopecia areata. Some clones in this sample may be carry-over from other donors' samples. The material was whole blood, obtained in connection with sensitization to the hapten diphenylcyclopropenone (DPC). The CDR3 DNA reads TGTGCCAAACGGGTCGCTGAATACGAGCAGTACTTC. This codes for CAKRVAEYEQYF.